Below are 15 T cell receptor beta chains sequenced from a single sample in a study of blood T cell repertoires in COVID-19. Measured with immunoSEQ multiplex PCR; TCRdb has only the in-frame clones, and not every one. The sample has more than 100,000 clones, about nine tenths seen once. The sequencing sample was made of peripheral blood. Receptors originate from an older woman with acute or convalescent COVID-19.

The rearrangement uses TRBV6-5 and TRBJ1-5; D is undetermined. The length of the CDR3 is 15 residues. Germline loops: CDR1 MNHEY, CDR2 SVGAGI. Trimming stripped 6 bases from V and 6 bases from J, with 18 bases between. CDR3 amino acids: CASSPRGAAGQPQHF. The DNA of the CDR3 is TGTGCCAGCAGCCCCCGGGGTGCGGCGGGTCAGCCCCAGCATTTT.

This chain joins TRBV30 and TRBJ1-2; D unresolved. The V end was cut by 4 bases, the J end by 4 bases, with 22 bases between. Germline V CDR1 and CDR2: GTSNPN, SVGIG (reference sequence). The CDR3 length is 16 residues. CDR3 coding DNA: TGTGCCTGGACCCGCCGAGGGCCCATGGGAGCCTATGGCTACACCTTC. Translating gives CAWTRRGPMGAYGYTF.

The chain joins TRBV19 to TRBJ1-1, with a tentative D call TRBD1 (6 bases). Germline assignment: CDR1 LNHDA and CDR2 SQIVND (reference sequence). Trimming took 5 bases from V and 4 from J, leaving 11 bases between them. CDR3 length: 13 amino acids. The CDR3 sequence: CASSATGFTEAFF. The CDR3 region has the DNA TGTGCCAGTAGTGCAACAGGGTTCACTGAAGCTTTCTTT.

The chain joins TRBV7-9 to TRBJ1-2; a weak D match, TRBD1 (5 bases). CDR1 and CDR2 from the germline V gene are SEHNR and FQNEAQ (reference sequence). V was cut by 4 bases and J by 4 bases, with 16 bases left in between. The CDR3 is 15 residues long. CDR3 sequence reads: CASSWVGEAPYGYTF. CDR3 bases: TGTGCCAGCAGCTGGGTGGGGGAGGCCCCCTATGGCTACACCTTC.

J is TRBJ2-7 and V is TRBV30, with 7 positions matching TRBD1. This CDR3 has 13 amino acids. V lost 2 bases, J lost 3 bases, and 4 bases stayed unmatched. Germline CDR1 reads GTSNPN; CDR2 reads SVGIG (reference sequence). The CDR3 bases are TGTGCCTGGAGTCCAGGGACAGTCTACGAGCAGTACTTC. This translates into CAWSPGTVYEQYF.

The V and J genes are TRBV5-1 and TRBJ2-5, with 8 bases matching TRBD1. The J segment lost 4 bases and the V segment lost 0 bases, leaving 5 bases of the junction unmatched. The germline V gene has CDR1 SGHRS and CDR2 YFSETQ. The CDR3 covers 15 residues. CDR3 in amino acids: CASSLETGVGETQYF. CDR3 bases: TGCGCCAGCAGCTTGGAGACAGGGGTAGGAGAGACCCAGTACTTC.

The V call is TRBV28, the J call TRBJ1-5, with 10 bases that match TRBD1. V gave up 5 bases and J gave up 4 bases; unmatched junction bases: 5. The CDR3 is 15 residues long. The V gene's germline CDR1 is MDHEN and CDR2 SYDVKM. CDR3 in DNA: TGTGCCAGCAGTGGGACAGGGGTTTGGAATCAGCCCCAGCATTTT. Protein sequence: CASSGTGVWNQPQHF.

This chain's CDR3 is CASRKAGDRPGNTIYF. CDR3 sequence (DNA): TGTGCCAGCAGAAAGGCCGGGGACAGACCCGGAAACACCATATATTTT. This rearrangement joins TRBV28 to TRBJ1-3; the match to TRBD1 covers 7 bases. Looked up from germline, CDR1 is MDHEN and CDR2 is SYDVKM. The J segment lost 4 bases and the V segment lost 6 bases, leaving 12 bases of the junction unmatched. The CDR3 length is 16 residues.

The CDR3 reads CAISAGQGARSNYGYTF. As DNA, the CDR3 is TGTGCCATCAGTGCGGGACAGGGGGCGAGGTCTAACTATGGCTACACCTTC. The chain carries TRBV10-3 and TRBJ1-2; TRBD1 aligns across 12 bases. The CDR3 loop spans 17 amino acids. Per the germline V gene, CDR1 is ENHRY and CDR2 is SYGVKD. The J segment lost 0 bases and the V segment lost 4 bases, leaving 6 bases of the junction unmatched.

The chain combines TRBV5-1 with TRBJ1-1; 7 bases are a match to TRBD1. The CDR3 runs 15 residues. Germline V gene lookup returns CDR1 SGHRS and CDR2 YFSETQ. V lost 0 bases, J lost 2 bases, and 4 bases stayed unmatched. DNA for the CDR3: TGCGCCAGCAGCTTGGTCCAGGGGGGAAACACTGAAGCTTTCTTT. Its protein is CASSLVQGGNTEAFF.

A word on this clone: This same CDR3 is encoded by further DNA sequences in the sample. The CDR3 here is CASSYSGGNQPQHF. In nucleotides, the CDR3 is TGTGCCAGCAGTTACTCAGGGGGCAATCAGCCCCAGCATTTT. V is TRBV6-6 and J is TRBJ1-5, with D possibly TRBD1 on 5 matching bases. The germline V gene encodes CDR1 MNHNY and CDR2 SVGAGI (reference sequence). V shed 0 bases and J shed 2 bases, with 5 bases lying between them. CDR3 length: 14 amino acids.

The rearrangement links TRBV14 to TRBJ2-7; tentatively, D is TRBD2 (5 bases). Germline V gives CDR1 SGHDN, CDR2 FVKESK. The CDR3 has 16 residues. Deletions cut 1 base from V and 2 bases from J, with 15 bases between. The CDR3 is CASSQVGRTYTYEQYF. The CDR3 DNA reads TGTGCCAGCAGCCAAGTCGGACGGACTTATACCTACGAGCAGTACTTC.

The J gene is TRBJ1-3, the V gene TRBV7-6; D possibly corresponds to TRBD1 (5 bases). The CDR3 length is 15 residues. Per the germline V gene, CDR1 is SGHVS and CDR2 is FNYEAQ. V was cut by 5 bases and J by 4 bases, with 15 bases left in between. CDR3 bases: TGTGCCAGCAGCCTAACAGTGGGGCACGGAAACACCATATATTTT. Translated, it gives CASSLTVGHGNTIYF.

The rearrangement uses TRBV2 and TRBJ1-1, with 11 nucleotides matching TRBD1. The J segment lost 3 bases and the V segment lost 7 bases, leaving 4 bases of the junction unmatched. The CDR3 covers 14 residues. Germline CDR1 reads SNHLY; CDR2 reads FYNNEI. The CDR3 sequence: CASNGQGADTEAFF. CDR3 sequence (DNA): TGTGCCAGCAATGGACAGGGGGCGGACACTGAAGCTTTCTTT.

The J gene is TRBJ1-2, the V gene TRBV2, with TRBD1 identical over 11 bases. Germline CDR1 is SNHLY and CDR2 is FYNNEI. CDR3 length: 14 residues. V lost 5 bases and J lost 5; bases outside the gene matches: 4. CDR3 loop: CASSPGTGGYGYTF. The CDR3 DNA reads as TGTGCCAGCAGTCCTGGGACAGGGGGGTATGGCTACACCTTC. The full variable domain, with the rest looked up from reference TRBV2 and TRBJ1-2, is EPEVTQTPSHQVTQMGQEVILRCVPISNHLYFYWYRQILGQKVEFLVSFYNNEISEKSEIFDDQFSVERPDGSNFTLKIRSTKLEDSAMYFCASSPGTGGYGYTFGSGTRLTVV.